This TCR beta chain came from a study of shared clonotypes between healthy human individuals. Findings and caveats of the study: Shared clonotypes across all four donors exceeded non-shared ones in generation probability. Only blood was sampled; tissue repertoires likely differ.

Notes on this clone: Its antigen remains unidentified.

Investigators spread the genomic DNA of each subset evenly over several immunoSEQ plates. TCRdb's copy holds only in-frame clones and misses some; the assay was immunoSEQ multiplex PCR. Here the sample spans nearly 2 million clones, around 96% being singletons. The naive CD8 subset, CD45RO-negative cells positively selected for CCR7, excluded terminally differentiated effector memory CD45RA+ cells. There are 14 residues in the CDR3. Germline V lookup: CDR1 MGHRA, CDR2 YSYEKL. V was trimmed by 0 bases and J by 7 bases, leaving 10 bases between them. The material sequenced was naive CD8+ T cells sorted from blood. This receptor was taken from a man aged 18 to 35 in good health. The chain has TRBV4-1 and TRBJ1-5; perhaps TRBD1 as D (5 bases). CDR3 in amino acids: CASSQEGPQQPQHF. In nucleotides, the CDR3 is TGCGCCAGCAGCCAAGAGGGGCCGCAGCAGCCCCAGCATTTT.